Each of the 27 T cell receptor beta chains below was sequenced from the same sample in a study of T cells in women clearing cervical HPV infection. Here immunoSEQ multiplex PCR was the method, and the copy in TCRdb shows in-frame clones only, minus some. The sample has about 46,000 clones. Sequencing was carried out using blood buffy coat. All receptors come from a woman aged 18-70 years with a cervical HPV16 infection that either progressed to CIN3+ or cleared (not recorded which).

The CDR3 spells CASRPGTSGRAAQYF. CDR3 DNA, as far as it was read: TGTGCCAGCCGACCCGGGACTAGCGGGAGGGCAGCG. The gene calls are TRBV2 and TRBJ2-3; TRBD2 matches at 16 bases. The CDR3 is cut off 3 residues early in the read; its end comes from the germline J gene. CDR1 is SNHLY and CDR2 is FYNNEI in the germline V gene. This CDR3 contains 15 residues.

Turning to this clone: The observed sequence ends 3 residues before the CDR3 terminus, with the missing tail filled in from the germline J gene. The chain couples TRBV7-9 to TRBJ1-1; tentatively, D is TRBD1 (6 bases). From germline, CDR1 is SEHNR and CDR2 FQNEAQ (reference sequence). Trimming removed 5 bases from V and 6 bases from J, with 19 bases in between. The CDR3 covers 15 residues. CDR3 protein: CASSPVTGEGAEAFF. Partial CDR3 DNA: TGTGCCAGCAGCCCGGTGACAGGAGAAGGCGCTGAA.

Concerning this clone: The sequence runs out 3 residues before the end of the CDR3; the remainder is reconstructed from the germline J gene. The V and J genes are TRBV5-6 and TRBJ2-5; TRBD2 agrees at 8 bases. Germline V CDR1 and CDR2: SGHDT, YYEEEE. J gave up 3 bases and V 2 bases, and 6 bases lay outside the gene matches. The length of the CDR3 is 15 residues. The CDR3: CASSLGPGGEETQYF. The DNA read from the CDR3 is TGTGCCAGCAGCTTAGGCCCGGGAGGGGAAGAGACC.

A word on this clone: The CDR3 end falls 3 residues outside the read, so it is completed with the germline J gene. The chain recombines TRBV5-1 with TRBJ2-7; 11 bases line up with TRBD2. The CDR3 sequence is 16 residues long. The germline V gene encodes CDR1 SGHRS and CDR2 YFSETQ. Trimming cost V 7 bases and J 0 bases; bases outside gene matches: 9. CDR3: CASGGTSGPSSYEQYF. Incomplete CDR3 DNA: TGCGCCAGCGGAGGGACTAGCGGACCAAGCTCCTACGAG.

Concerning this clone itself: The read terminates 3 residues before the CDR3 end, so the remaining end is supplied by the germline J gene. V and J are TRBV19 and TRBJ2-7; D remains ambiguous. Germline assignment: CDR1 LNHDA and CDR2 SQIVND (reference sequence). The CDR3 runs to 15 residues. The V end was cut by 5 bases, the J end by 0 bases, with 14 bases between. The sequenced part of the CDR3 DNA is TGTGCCAGTAGTCCCCGACTGAGCAGCTCCTACGAG. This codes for CASSPRLSSSYE. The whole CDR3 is CASSPRLSSSYEQYF.

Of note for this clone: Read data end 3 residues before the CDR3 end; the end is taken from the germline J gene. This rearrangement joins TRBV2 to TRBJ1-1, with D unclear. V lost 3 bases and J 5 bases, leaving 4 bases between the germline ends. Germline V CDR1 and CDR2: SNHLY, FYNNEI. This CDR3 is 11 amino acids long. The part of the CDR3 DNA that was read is TGTGCCAGCAGTGACCTGACTGAA. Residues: CASSDLTE. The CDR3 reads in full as CASSDLTEAFF.

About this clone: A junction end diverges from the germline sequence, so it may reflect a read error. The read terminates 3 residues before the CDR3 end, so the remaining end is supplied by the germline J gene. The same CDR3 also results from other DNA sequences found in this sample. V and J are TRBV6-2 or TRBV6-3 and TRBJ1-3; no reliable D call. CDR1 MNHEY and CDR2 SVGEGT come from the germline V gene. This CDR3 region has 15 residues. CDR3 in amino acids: CASSAPGNSGNTIYF. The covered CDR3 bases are TGTGCCAGCAGTGCCCCGGGTAACTCTGGAAACACT.

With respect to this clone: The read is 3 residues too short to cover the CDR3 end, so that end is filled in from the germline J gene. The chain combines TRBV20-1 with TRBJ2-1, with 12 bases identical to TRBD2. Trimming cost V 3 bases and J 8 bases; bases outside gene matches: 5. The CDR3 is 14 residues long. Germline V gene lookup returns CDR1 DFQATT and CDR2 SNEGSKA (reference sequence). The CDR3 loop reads CSARTSGSFDEQFF. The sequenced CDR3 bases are TGCAGTGCTAGGACTAGCGGGAGTTTTGATGAG.

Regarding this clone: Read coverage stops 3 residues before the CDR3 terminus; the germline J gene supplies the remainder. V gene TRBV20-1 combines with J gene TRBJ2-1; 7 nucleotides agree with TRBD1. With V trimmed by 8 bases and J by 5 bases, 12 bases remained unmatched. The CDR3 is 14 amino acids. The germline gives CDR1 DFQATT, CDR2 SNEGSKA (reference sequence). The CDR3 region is CSTLGQNGDNEQFF. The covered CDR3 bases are TGCAGTACTCTGGGACAGAACGGAGACAATGAG.

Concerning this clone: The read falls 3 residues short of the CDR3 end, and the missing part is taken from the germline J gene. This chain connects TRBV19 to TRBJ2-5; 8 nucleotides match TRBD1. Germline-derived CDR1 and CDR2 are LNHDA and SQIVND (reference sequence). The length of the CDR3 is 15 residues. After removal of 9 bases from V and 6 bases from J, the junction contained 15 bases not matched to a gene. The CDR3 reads CARSGSRQGRKTQYF. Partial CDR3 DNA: TGTGCCAGGAGTGGGTCCCGACAGGGGAGGAAGACC.

The CDR3 sequence: CASSLTAGSYEQYF. The CDR3 DNA, read in part, is TGTGCCAGCAGCTTAACGGCGGGCTCCTACGAG. The chain couples TRBV7-3 to TRBJ2-7; TRBD2 might be the D (5 bases). The read ends 3 residues early relative to the CDR3; the germline J gene fills the gap. This CDR3 contains 14 residues. Germline V gives CDR1 SGHTA, CDR2 FQGTGA. V lost 0 bases to trimming and J lost 0 bases, with 6 bases between them.

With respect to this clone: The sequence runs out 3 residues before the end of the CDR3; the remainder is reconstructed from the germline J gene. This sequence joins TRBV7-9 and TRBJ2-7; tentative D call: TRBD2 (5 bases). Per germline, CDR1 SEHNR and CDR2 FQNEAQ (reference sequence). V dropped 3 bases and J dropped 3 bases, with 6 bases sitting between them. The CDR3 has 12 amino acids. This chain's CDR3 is CASSLDFYEQYF. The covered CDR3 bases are TGTGCCAGCAGCTTGGACTTCTACGAG.

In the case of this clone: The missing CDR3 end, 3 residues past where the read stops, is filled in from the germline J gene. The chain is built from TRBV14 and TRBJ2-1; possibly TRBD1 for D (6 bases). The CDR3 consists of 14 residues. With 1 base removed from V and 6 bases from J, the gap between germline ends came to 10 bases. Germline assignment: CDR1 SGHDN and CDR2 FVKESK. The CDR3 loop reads CASSQVKGVNEQFF. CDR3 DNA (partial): TGTGCCAGCAGCCAAGTTAAGGGGGTCAATGAG.

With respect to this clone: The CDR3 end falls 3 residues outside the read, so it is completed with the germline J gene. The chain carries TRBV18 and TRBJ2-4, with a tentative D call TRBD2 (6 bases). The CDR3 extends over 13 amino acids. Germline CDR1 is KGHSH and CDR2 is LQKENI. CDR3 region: CASSPRTDYGQYF. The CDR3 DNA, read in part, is TGTGCCAGCTCACCAAGGACGGACTATGGT.

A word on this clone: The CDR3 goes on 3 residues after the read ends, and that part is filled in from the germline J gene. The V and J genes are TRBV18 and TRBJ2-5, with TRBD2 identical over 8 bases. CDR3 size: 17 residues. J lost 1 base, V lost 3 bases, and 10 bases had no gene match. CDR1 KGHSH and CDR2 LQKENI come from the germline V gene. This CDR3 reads CASSPDKSSGLQETQYF. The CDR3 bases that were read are TGTGCCAGCTCACCCGACAAGTCTAGCGGGCTCCAAGAGACC.

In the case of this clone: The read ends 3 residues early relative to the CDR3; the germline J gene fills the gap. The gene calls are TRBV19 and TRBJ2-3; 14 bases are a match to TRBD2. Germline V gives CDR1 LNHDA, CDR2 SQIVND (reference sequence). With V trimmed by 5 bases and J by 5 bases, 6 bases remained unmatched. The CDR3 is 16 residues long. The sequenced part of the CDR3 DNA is TGTGCCAGTAGTCGGGGACTAGCGGGAGATGGAGATACG. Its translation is CASSRGLAGDGDT. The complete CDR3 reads CASSRGLAGDGDTQYF.

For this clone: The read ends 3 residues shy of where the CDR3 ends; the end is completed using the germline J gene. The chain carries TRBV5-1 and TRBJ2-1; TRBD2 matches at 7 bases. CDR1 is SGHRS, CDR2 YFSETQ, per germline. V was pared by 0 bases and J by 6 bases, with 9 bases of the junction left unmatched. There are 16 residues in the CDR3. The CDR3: CASSLDGLAEVNEQFF. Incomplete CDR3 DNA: TGCGCCAGCAGCTTGGATGGCCTAGCGGAAGTCAATGAG.

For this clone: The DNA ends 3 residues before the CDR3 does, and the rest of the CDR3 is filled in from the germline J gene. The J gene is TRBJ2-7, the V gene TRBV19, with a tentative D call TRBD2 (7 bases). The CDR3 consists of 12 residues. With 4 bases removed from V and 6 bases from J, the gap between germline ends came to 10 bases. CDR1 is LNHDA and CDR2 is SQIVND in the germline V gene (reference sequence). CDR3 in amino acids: CASSKAGAEQYF. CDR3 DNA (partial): TGTGCCAGTAGTAAGGCGGGGGCCGAG.

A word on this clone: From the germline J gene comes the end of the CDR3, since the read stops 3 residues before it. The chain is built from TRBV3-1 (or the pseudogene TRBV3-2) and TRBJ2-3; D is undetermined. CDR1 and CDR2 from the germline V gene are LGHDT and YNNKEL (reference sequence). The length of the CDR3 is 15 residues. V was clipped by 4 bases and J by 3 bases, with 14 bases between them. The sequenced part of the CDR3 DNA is TGTGCCAGCAGCCTATGGTCTACTCGAACAGATACG. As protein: CASSLWSTRTDT. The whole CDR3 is CASSLWSTRTDTQYF.

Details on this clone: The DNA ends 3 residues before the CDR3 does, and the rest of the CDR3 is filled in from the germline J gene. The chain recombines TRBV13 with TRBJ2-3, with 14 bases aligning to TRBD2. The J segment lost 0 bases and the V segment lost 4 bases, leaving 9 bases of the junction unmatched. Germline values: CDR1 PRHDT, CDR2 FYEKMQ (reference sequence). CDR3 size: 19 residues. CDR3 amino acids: CASSSVTSGGDSSTDTQYF. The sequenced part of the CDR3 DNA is TGTGCCAGCAGCTCCGTGACTAGCGGGGGGGACTCTAGCACAGATACG.

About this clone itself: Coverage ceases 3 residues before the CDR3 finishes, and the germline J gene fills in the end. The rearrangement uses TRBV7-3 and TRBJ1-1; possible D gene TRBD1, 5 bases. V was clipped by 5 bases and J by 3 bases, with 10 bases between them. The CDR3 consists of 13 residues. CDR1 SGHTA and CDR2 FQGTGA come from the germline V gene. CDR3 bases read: TGTGCCAGCAGCCCAGACAGTTACACTGAA. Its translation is CASSPDSYTE. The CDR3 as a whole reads CASSPDSYTEAFF.

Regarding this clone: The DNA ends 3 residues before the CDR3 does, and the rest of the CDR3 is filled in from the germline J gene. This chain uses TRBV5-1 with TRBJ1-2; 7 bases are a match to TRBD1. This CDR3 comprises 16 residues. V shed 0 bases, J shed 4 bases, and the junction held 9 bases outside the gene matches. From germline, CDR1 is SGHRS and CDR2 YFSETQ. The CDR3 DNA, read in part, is TGCGCCAGCAGCTTGGTGGGTGACAGGGAAATCTATGGC. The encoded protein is CASSLVGDREIYG. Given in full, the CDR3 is CASSLVGDREIYGYTF.

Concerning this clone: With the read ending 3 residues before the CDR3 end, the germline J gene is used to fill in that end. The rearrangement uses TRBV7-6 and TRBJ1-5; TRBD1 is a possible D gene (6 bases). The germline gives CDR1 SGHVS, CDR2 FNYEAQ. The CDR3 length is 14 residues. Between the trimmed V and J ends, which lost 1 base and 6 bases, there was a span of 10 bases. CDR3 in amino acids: CASSLGRGSQPQHF. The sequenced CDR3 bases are TGTGCCAGCAGCTTAGGCAGGGGAAGTCAGCCC.

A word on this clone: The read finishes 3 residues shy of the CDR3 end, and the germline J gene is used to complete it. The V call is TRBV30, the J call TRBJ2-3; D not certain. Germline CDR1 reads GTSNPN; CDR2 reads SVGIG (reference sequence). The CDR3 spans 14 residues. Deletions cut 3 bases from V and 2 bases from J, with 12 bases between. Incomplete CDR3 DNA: TGTGCCTGGAGCTCGACTGCCCCCACAGATACG. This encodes CAWSSTAPTDT. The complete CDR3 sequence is CAWSSTAPTDTQYF.

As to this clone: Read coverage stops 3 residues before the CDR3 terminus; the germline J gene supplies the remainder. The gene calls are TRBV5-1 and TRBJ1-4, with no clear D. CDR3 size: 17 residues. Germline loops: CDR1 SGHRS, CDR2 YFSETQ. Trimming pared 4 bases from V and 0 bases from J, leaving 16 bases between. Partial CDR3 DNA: TGCGCCAGCAGCGCCGGGGTTGCAGCCACAACTAATGAAAAA. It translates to CASSAGVAATTNEK. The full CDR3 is CASSAGVAATTNEKLFF.

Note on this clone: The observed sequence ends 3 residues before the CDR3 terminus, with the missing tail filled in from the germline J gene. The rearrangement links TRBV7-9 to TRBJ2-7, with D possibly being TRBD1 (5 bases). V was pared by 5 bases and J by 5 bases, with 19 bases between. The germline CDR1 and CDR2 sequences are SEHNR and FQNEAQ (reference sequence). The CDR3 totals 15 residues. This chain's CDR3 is CASSTHYTGHNEQYF. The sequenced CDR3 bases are TGTGCCAGCAGCACTCACTACACAGGACACAACGAG.

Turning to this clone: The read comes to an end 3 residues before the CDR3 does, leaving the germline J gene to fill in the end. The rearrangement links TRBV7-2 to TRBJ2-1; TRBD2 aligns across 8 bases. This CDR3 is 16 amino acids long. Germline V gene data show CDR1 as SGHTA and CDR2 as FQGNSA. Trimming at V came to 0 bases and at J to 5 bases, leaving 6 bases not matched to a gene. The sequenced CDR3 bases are TGTGCCAGCAGCTTAGCCGTAGCGGGGCGAAACAATGAG. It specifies CASSLAVAGRNNE. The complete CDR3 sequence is CASSLAVAGRNNEQFF.